This TCR beta chain was captured in a study of blood T cell repertoires in COVID-19. This CDR3 has 17 residues. The germline CDR1 and CDR2 sequences are SEHNR and FQNEAQ (reference sequence). V was pared by 4 bases and J by 4 bases, with 8 bases of the junction left unmatched. The protocol was immunoSEQ multiplex PCR, while the TCRdb copy is restricted to in-frame clones and leaves out a portion. This table has 60,000 to 90,000 clones, about 85% appearing once. Sequencing was done on a sample of peripheral blood. This sequence joins TRBV7-9 and TRBJ2-2; 11 nucleotides agree with TRBD1. This clonotype originated in a man in his sixties with active or convalescent COVID-19. CDR3 nucleotide sequence: TGTGCCAGCAGCTCTAACCCTGGGACAGGGGGCACCGGGGAGCTGTTTTTT. It translates to CASSSNPGTGGTGELFF.